The 11 T cell receptor beta chains in this list originate from one sample, sequenced in a study of PD-L1 blockade in urothelial cancer. The protocol was immunoSEQ multiplex PCR, while the TCRdb copy is restricted to in-frame clones and leaves out a portion. The sample lists some 45,000 clones; around 88% were seen once. The material was PBMCs, obtained around atezolizumab (anti-PD-L1) treatment. Receptors were obtained from an elderly man with urothelial cancer.

This clone has just one count. The gene calls are TRBV5-6 and TRBJ1-1; D is perhaps TRBD1 (5 bases). The V end lost 4 bases, the J end lost 1 base, and 17 bases lay between the germline ends. CDR1 and CDR2 from the germline V gene are SGHDT and YYEEEE. The CDR3 consists of 16 residues. The CDR3 sequence: CASSPGLGGTNTEAFF. The CDR3 DNA reads as TGTGCCAGCAGCCCCGGACTGGGCGGGACGAACACTGAAGCTTTCTTT.

The genes are TRBV30 and TRBJ2-1, with D perhaps TRBD2 (6 bases). Germline CDR1 is GTSNPN and CDR2 is SVGIG (reference sequence). CDR3 length equals 13 residues. V was clipped by 3 bases and J by 7 bases, with 13 bases between them. In DNA, the CDR3 is TGTGCCTGGAGCGGGACTGTTCGGAATGAGCAGTTCTTC. Its translation is CAWSGTVRNEQFF.

The chain combines TRBV9 with TRBJ1-2; no reliable D call. Trimming took off 0 bases at V and 2 bases at J, with 14 bases between the two ends. The germline V gene encodes CDR1 SGDLS and CDR2 YYNGEE. CDR3 size: 16 residues. The CDR3 DNA reads TGTGCCAGCAGCGTAGCCAGCGGGGTTTTAAACTATGGCTACACCTTC. Amino acids: CASSVASGVLNYGYTF.

The CDR3: CASSYNPTLAGGEQFF. In nucleotides, the CDR3 is TGTGCCAGCAGTTACAACCCAACTCTTGCGGGGGGCGAGCAGTTCTTC. This chain uses TRBV6-5 with TRBJ2-1, with 8 bases matching TRBD2. There are 16 residues in the CDR3. Germline trimming cut 2 bases from V and 10 bases from J; bases unmatched to any gene: 13. Per germline, CDR1 MNHEY and CDR2 SVGAGI.

CDR3 region: CASSQTTGMRDEQYF. The CDR3 DNA is TGCGCCAGCAGCCAAACGACAGGGATGAGGGACGAGCAGTACTTC. V usage is TRBV4-1 and J usage is TRBJ2-7; 7 bases align to TRBD1. The CDR3 runs 15 residues. Germline V CDR1 and CDR2: MGHRA, YSYEKL. The V and J ends lost 2 bases and 5 bases, in that order; junction bases with no gene match: 9.

This clone was seen a single time. This rearrangement joins TRBV11-2 to TRBJ2-1; TRBD2 matches 8 bases. Germline V CDR1 and CDR2: SGHAT, FQNNGV. The junction had 12 bases not matched to a gene; V was cut back by 3 bases and J by 8 bases. CDR3 length equals 16 residues. The chain's CDR3 is CASSFGGLVRTDEQFF. Here the CDR3 DNA reads TGTGCCAGCAGCTTTGGGGGACTAGTACGAACCGATGAGCAGTTCTTC.

The chain carries TRBV6-5 and TRBJ2-1; possibly TRBD1 for D (6 bases). Germline V gene data show CDR1 as MNHEY and CDR2 as SVGAGI. Between the trimmed V and J ends, which lost 2 bases and 11 bases, there was a span of 10 bases. This CDR3 spans 12 amino acids. The CDR3 DNA sequence: TGTGCCAGCAGTTACCTACAGGGACAGCAGTTCTTC. Amino acid sequence: CASSYLQGQQFF.

The V call is TRBV5-4, the J call TRBJ2-2; 7 bases align to TRBD1. CDR3 length equals 15 residues. Trimming removed 4 bases from V and 0 bases from J; junction bases left unmatched: 3. Germline V lookup: CDR1 SGHNT, CDR2 YYREEE (reference sequence). This chain's CDR3 is CASSPGQTNTGELFF. In nucleotides, the CDR3 is TGTGCCAGCAGCCCGGGACAGACGAACACCGGGGAGCTGTTTTTT. Full variable domain (rest looked up from reference TRBV5-4 and TRBJ2-2): ETGVTQSPTHLIKTRGQQVTLRCSSQSGHNTVSWYQQALGQGPQFIFQYYREEENGRGNFPPRFSGLQFPNYSSELNVNALELDDSALYLCASSPGQTNTGELFFGEGSRLTVL.

The chain is built from TRBV14 and TRBJ1-2; D gene unclear. Per germline, CDR1 SGHDN and CDR2 FVKESK. V was shortened by 0 bases and J by 2 bases, with 4 bases between the two germline ends. This CDR3 spans 13 amino acids. DNA of the CDR3: TGTGCCAGCAGCCAAGAACGGAACTATGGCTACACCTTC. Translated: CASSQERNYGYTF.

CDR3 region: CASSPTGGYGELFF. The CDR3, as DNA: TGTGCCAGCAGCCCGACAGGAGGATACGGGGAGCTGTTTTTT. This sequence joins TRBV25-1 and TRBJ2-2; D might be TRBD1 (6 bases). Deletions cut 6 bases from V and 7 bases from J, with 15 bases between. There are 14 residues in the CDR3. Germline lookup yields CDR1 MGHDK and CDR2 SYGVNS.

The sample holds a few counts of this clone. V and J are TRBV28 and TRBJ1-2; TRBD1 matches at 8 bases. Germline V lookup: CDR1 MDHEN, CDR2 SYDVKM. J was trimmed by 6 bases and V by 6 bases; bases with no gene match: 9. The CDR3 is 14 residues long. The CDR3 is CASRIQGQVHGYTF. The CDR3 DNA follows: TGTGCCAGCAGGATCCAGGGACAGGTCCATGGCTACACCTTC.